This T cell receptor (beta chain) came from a study of cytomegalovirus exposure and HLA in healthy donors. The method was immunoSEQ multiplex PCR; TCRdb's version includes in-frame clones alone and lacks a portion of them. The table lists 120,000 to 150,000 clones, roughly 86% of them singletons, with approximately 8.7% in the top ten. The CDR3 extends over 12 amino acids. V was clipped by 5 bases and J by 7 bases; unmatched bases: 4. The V gene's germline CDR1 is SGHNT and CDR2 YENEEA. This clonotype was sampled from a man aged 18 to 30 in good health and CMV-seropositive. The sequenced material came from PBMCs. The V and J genes are TRBV11-3 and TRBJ1-1, with 7 nucleotides matching TRBD1. The DNA of the CDR3 is TGTGCCAGCAGCCGGGGACAGAATGAAGCTTTCTTT. This codes for CASSRGQNEAFF.